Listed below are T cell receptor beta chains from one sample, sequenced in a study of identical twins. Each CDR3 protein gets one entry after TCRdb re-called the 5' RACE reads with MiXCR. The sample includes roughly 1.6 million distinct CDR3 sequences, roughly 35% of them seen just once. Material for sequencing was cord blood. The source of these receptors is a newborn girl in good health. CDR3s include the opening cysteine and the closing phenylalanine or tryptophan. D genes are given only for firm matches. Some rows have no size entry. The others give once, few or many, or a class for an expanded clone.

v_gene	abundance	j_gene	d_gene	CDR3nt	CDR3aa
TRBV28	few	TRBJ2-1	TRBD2	TGTGCCGACGGGGGGAAAGAGCAGTTCTTC	CADGGKEQFF
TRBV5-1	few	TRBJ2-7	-	TGCGCCAGCAGCTTGGAGGGGCCTAGCAATGAGCAGTACTTC	CASSLEGPSNEQYF
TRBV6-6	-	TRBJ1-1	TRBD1	TGTGCCAGCAGTTCGCATACAGGGGTAGTCACTGAAGCTTTCTTT	CASSSHTGVVTEAFF
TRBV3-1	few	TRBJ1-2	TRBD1	TGTGCCAGCAGCTTTGGTACAGGGGGTTTTAACTATGGCTACACCTTC	CASSFGTGGFNYGYTF
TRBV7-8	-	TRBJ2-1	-	TGTGCCAGCAGCTTAGTCGTGCCCAATGAGCAGTTCTTC	CASSLVVPNEQFF
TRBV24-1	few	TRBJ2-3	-	TGTGCCACCAGTGACCGAGAGCGTTCGGAGAGACCAGATACGCAGTATTTT	CATSDRERSERPDTQYF
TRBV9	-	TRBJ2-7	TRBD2	TGTGCCAGCAGCGCTAGCGGGGTGATCTACGAGCAGTACTTC	CASSASGVIYEQYF
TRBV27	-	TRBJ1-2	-	TGTGCCAGCGCCCGGGGTGGTGGTAAGGATGGCTACACCTTC	CASARGGGKDGYTF
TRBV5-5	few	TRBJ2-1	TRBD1	TGTGCCAGCAGCTTGGCCCTTCGGACAGGAATCTACAATGAGCAGTTCTTC	CASSLALRTGIYNEQFF
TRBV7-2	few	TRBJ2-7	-	TGTGCCAGCAGCTTAGGGTTGGGGGGCTTCAGTTACGAGCAGTACTTC	CASSLGLGGFSYEQYF
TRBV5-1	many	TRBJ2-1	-	TGCGCCAGCAGCGATATCGAACATTGGGGCTACAATGAGCAGTTCTTC	CASSDIEHWGYNEQFF
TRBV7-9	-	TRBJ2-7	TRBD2	TGTGCCAGCGAACTAGCGCAAACCTACGAGCAGTACTTC	CASELAQTYEQYF
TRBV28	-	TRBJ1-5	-	TGTGCCAGCAGCCCCGTCGCGCGGGTTAGCAATCAGCCCCAGCATTTT	CASSPVARVSNQPQHF
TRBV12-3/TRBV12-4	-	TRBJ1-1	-	TGTGCCAGCAGTTTACATGATAGGGAAATGGGCACTGAAGCTTTCTTT	CASSLHDREMGTEAFF
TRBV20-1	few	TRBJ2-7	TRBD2	TGCAGTGCGGGGAGAGCGGGAACCTACGAGCAGTACTTC	CSAGRAGTYEQYF
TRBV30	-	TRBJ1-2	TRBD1	TGTGCCTGGAGTGTAAGGGGGCCTTATGGCTACACCTTC	CAWSVRGPYGYTF
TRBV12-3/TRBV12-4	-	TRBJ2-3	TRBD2	TGTGCCAGCAGTTTAGAAGTGGTAGCGGGACCTTACGGGACAGATACGCAGTATTTT	CASSLEVVAGPYGTDTQYF
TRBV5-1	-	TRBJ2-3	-	TGCGCCAGCAGCTTGTGGGCGGGTCGGGCAGATACGCAGTATTTT	CASSLWAGRADTQYF
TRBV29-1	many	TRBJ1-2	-	TGCAGCGTTGTGGGGGGGCGGTATGGCTACACCTTC	CSVVGGRYGYTF
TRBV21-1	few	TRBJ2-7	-	TGTGCCAGCACCAGCGGGGGAGTCGAGCAGTACTTC	CASTSGGVEQYF
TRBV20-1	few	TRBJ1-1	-	TGCAGTGCTACAGTGGCACACACTGAAGCTTTCTTT	CSATVAHTEAFF
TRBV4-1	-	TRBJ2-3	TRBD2	TGCGCCAGCAGCCGAAGCGGGGGTCAGACAGATACGCAGTATTTT	CASSRSGGQTDTQYF
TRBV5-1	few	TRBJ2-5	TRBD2	TGCGCCAGCAGCTTGGTTCCCAGCGGGGGTCAAGAGACCCAGTACTTC	CASSLVPSGGQETQYF
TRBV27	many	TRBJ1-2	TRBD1	TGTGCCAGCAGTGTGAACAGGGGGAGCTATGGCTACACCTTC	CASSVNRGSYGYTF
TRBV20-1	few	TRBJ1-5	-	TGCAGTGCTAGCAGCCAGGACTCCAATCAGCCCCAGCATTTT	CSASSQDSNQPQHF
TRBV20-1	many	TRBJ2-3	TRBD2	TGCAGTGCCAGTACTAGCGGGAGCACAGATACGCAGTATTTT	CSASTSGSTDTQYF